A single sample is the source of the 32 T cell receptor beta chains below, sequenced in a study of T-cell reconstitution after alpha-beta-depleted transplantation in children. A TCRbeta library incorporating unique molecular identifiers was prepared. MiXCR, applied by TCRdb to the PCR reads, yields one record per CDR3 protein. The sample records 60,000 to 85,000 distinct CDR3 sequences, around 18% being singletons. The source material was PBMCs, mostly from graft donor cells, sampled 360 days after TCRalphabeta/CD19-depleted stem cell transplant. The source is a male patient aged 2-10 years who had a stem cell transplant for acute lymphoblastic leukemia, so the T cells may come from the graft donor.

This clonotype turned up a few times. The chain uses TRBV4-1 and TRBJ2-3, with a tentative D call TRBD1 (5 bases). V lost 0 bases and J 3 bases, leaving 13 bases between the germline ends. This CDR3 has 16 amino acids. Germline CDR1 is MGHRA and CDR2 is YSYEKL. The CDR3 sequence is CASSQDVGVGTDTQYF. DNA of the CDR3: TGCGCCAGCAGCCAAGATGTAGGGGTTGGGACAGATACGCAGTATTTT.

V usage is TRBV28 and J usage is TRBJ2-3, with 8 bases that match TRBD2. This CDR3 is 15 amino acids long. Germline assignment: CDR1 MDHEN and CDR2 SYDVKM. V was pared by 5 bases and J by 2 bases, with 6 bases of the junction left unmatched. The CDR3 coding sequence is TGTGCCAGCAGTGGACTAGCTCTTGTCACAGATACGCAGTATTTT. This encodes CASSGLALVTDTQYF.

This clonotype showed up just a few times. J is TRBJ1-1 and V is TRBV7-9; D ambiguous. This CDR3 is built from 13 residues. Germline V gives CDR1 SEHNR, CDR2 FQNEAQ (reference sequence). Between the trimmed V and J ends, which lost 5 bases and 4 bases, there was a span of 11 bases. The CDR3, as DNA: TGTGCCAGCAGCGTAGGATGGGGCACTGAAGCTTTCTTT. This sequence encodes CASSVGWGTEAFF.

The chain combines TRBV18 with TRBJ2-3; D might be TRBD2 (5 bases). Germline V lookup: CDR1 KGHSH, CDR2 LQKENI. This CDR3 comprises 16 residues. The ends were cut back, 2 bases at V and 1 base at J, with 13 bases in the middle. The CDR3: CASSPTGFVGTDTQYF. The DNA of the CDR3 is TGTGCCAGCTCACCAACGGGGTTCGTCGGCACAGATACGCAGTATTTT.

The chain recombines TRBV5-1 with TRBJ1-3, with 7 bases that match TRBD1. The CDR3 is made up of 16 amino acids. V trimming: 4 bases; J trimming: 7 bases; junction bases outside the gene matches: 14. Germline V gene lookup returns CDR1 SGHRS and CDR2 YFSETQ. This CDR3 reads CASSPQISTGWNTIYF. The DNA of the CDR3 is TGCGCCAGCAGCCCCCAGATTTCGACAGGGTGGAACACCATATATTTT.

This clonotype has a handful of counts. The V call is TRBV7-2, the J call TRBJ2-5; perhaps TRBD1 as D (5 bases). V dropped 1 base and J dropped 5 bases, with 14 bases sitting between them. The CDR3 covers 15 residues. Germline CDR1 reads SGHTA; CDR2 reads FQGNSA. CDR3: CASSLEAGLGETQYF. DNA for the CDR3: TGTGCCAGCAGCTTAGAGGCAGGGTTGGGGGAGACCCAGTACTTC.

The V and J genes are TRBV5-6 and TRBJ2-3; 9 positions match TRBD1. The CDR3 is 14 amino acids. V shed 3 bases and J 4 bases; nucleotides not matched to a gene: 3. Germline V CDR1 and CDR2: SGHDT, YYEEEE. CDR3 DNA: TGTGCCAGCAGCTGGGGACAGGGCCCAGATACGCAGTATTTT. This translates into CASSWGQGPDTQYF.

The rearrangement uses TRBV20-1 and TRBJ2-5; D is perhaps TRBD2 (5 bases). The CDR3 is made up of 14 amino acids. Trimming left V 5 bases short and J 2 bases short, with 15 bases between. Germline lookup yields CDR1 DFQATT and CDR2 SNEGSKA (reference sequence). The CDR3 region has the DNA TGCAGTGCTCCTCCGGGTGAGCGGCAAGAGACCCAGTACTTC. Translating it yields CSAPPGERQETQYF.

The chain joins TRBV4-1 to TRBJ2-3; 7 positions match TRBD1. With 3 bases clipped from V and 3 bases from J, the junction kept 6 bases outside the gene matches. The germline CDR1 and CDR2 sequences are MGHRA and YSYEKL. The CDR3 loop spans 15 amino acids. The DNA of the CDR3 is TGCGCCAGCAGCCAGCAGGACAGGAGTACAGATACGCAGTATTTT. Protein: CASSQQDRSTDTQYF.

V is TRBV20-1 and J is TRBJ2-1; a possible D gene is TRBD1 (7 bases). CDR1 and CDR2 (germline): DFQATT, SNEGSKA (reference sequence). The CDR3 length is 12 residues. V was clipped by 2 bases and J by 6 bases, with 8 bases between them. The CDR3 DNA follows: TGCAGTGCTAGACAGGGGGGCAATGAGCAGTTCTTC. Translation: CSARQGGNEQFF.

The genes are TRBV4-2 and TRBJ2-6; the D call may be TRBD1 or TRBD2 (5 bases each). V shed 1 base and J shed 4 bases, with 5 bases lying between them. The CDR3 runs 14 residues. Germline values: CDR1 LGHNA, CDR2 YNFKEQ. CDR3 amino acids: CASSQGDGANVLTF. DNA of the CDR3: TGTGCCAGCAGCCAAGGGGACGGGGCCAACGTCCTGACTTTC.

The chain has TRBV28 and TRBJ2-6; 9 nucleotides line up with TRBD1. CDR3 size: 19 residues. The germline V gene has CDR1 MDHEN and CDR2 SYDVKM. V gave up 6 bases and J gave up 2 bases; unmatched junction bases: 14. CDR3 protein: CASSSDESTGGPGANVLTF. The CDR3 DNA sequence: TGTGCCAGCAGCAGCGATGAATCAACAGGGGGCCCTGGGGCCAACGTCCTGACTTTC. Full variable domain (outside the CDR3, taken from reference TRBV28 and TRBJ2-6): DVKVTQSSRYLVKRTGEKVFLECVQDMDHENMFWYRQDPGLGLRLIYFSYDVKMKEKGDIPEGYSVSREKKERFSLILESASTNQTSMYLCASSSDESTGGPGANVLTFGAGSRLTVL.

This clonotype was detected once. This chain links TRBV5-1 with TRBJ1-2; TRBD1 is a possible D gene (5 bases). The germline V gene encodes CDR1 SGHRS and CDR2 YFSETQ. The CDR3 length is 14 residues. Trimming cost V 0 bases and J 5 bases, with 11 bases left between them. CDR3 DNA sequence: TGCGCCAGCAGCTTGGAGGGGCTCCCTTATGGCTACACCTTC. It codes for CASSLEGLPYGYTF.

This rearrangement joins TRBV5-1 to TRBJ2-7; D may be TRBD1 or TRBD2 (5 bases each). Trimming removed 2 bases from V and 4 bases from J, with 13 bases in between. The germline CDR1 and CDR2 sequences are SGHRS and YFSETQ. The CDR3 is 14 amino acids. In DNA form, the CDR3 reads TGCGCCAGCAGCTTAAAAGGGACGGTATACGAGCAGTACTTC. This sequence encodes CASSLKGTVYEQYF.

This clonotype turned up a few times. As DNA, the CDR3 is TGTGCCAGCAGCCCTCGTGGGGGGGACCAGTACTTC. Translation gives CASSPRGGDQYF. The V gene is TRBV6-5, the J gene TRBJ2-5; 7 bases are a match to TRBD2. The germline V gene has CDR1 MNHEY and CDR2 SVGAGI. V shed 6 bases and J 10 bases; nucleotides not matched to a gene: 8. The CDR3 runs 12 residues.

A few counts support this clonotype. The chain has TRBV3-1 and TRBJ2-3; 8 positions match TRBD2. Germline V gives CDR1 LGHDT, CDR2 YNNKEL (reference sequence). V was clipped by 2 bases and J by 0 bases; unmatched bases: 13. The CDR3 is made up of 19 amino acids. CDR3: CASSQKKKWWTSSTDTQYF. In DNA form, the CDR3 reads TGTGCCAGCAGCCAAAAAAAGAAATGGTGGACTAGCAGCACAGATACGCAGTATTTT.

The CDR3 DNA reads TGTGCCAGCAGTTTTAGCGGGAGGGCCTTCTACGAGCAGTACTTC. It codes for CASSFSGRAFYEQYF. The gene calls are TRBV27 and TRBJ2-7; the match to TRBD2 covers 11 bases. The CDR3 consists of 15 residues. Per germline, CDR1 MNHEY and CDR2 SMNVEV (reference sequence). V lost 3 bases to trimming and J lost 3 bases; unmatched junction nucleotides: 4.

This clonotype came up a few times. This chain joins TRBV5-6 and TRBJ1-1; TRBD1 aligns across 9 bases. Per the germline V gene, CDR1 is SGHDT and CDR2 is YYEEEE. V lost 2 bases, J lost 8 bases, and 10 bases stayed unmatched. The CDR3 contains 15 residues. In DNA, the CDR3 is TGTGCCAGCAGCTTTATACCGGACAGGGGAGAGGAAGCTTTCTTT. Translating gives CASSFIPDRGEEAFF.

This clonotype was observed a handful of times. V and J are TRBV15 and TRBJ2-1, with TRBD2 identical over 10 bases. Germline CDR1 and CDR2: LNHNV and YYDKDF (reference sequence). This CDR3 is 16 amino acids long. With V trimmed by 0 bases and J by 8 bases, 7 bases remained unmatched. The CDR3 spells CATSRDGLAGADEQFF. Written as DNA, the CDR3 is TGTGCCACCAGCAGAGATGGGCTAGCGGGAGCTGATGAGCAGTTCTTC.

This clonotype was detected many times. V usage is TRBV24-1 and J usage is TRBJ2-1; tentative D call: TRBD1 (5 bases). There are 13 residues in the CDR3. Germline assignment: CDR1 KGHDR and CDR2 SFDVKD. Trimming shortened V by 3 bases and J by 10 bases, and 12 bases separated the two germline ends. The chain's CDR3 is CATSDSWGEEQFF. For the CDR3, the DNA is TGTGCCACCAGTGATAGCTGGGGCGAAGAGCAGTTCTTC.

This clonotype came up a few times. The gene calls are TRBV5-1 and TRBJ2-7; 8 bases map to TRBD1. There are 15 residues in the CDR3. From germline, CDR1 is SGHRS and CDR2 YFSETQ. J gave up 6 bases and V 4 bases, and 12 bases lay outside the gene matches. The CDR3 region has the DNA TGCGCCAGCAGCAGAGGGGACAGGATCCCTCTCGAGCAGTACTTC. This codes for CASSRGDRIPLEQYF. Complete variable domain (other parts from reference TRBV5-1 and TRBJ2-7): KAGVTQTPRYLIKTRGQQVTLSCSPISGHRSVSWYQQTPGQGLQFLFEYFSETQRNKGNFPGRFSGRQFSNSRSEMNVSTLELGDSALYLCASSRGDRIPLEQYFGPGTRLTVT.

V is TRBV6-6 and J is TRBJ2-3; no clear D gene. The CDR3 length is 12 residues. V dropped 10 bases and J dropped 4 bases, with 12 bases sitting between them. From germline, CDR1 is MNHNY and CDR2 SVGAGI (reference sequence). CDR3 nucleotides: TGTGCCACCACAGAATTCGCAGATACGCAGTATTTT. Translated, it gives CATTEFADTQYF.

This clonotype appeared a few times. The V and J genes are TRBV4-1 and TRBJ2-7; D not resolved. CDR3 length: 15 residues. V gave up 1 base and J gave up 2 bases, with 12 bases separating them. Per the germline V gene, CDR1 is MGHRA and CDR2 is YSYEKL. The CDR3 spells CASSQAQSQPYEQYF. The DNA of the CDR3 is TGCGCCAGCAGCCAAGCCCAGAGTCAGCCCTACGAGCAGTACTTC.

Only a few counts were recorded for this clonotype. The chain recombines TRBV2 with TRBJ2-7; 8 nucleotides align to TRBD1. CDR3 length: 12 amino acids. The germline V gene has CDR1 SNHLY and CDR2 FYNNEI. Germline trimming cut 8 bases from V and 3 bases from J; bases unmatched to any gene: 3. CDR3 sequence: CASEDRVYEQYF. The DNA of the CDR3 is TGTGCCAGCGAGGACAGGGTCTACGAGCAGTACTTC.

This clonotype showed up many times. The chain carries TRBV12-3 or TRBV12-4 and TRBJ2-5, with D uncertain. This CDR3 spans 13 amino acids. Trimming stripped 5 bases from V and 1 base from J, with 8 bases between. CDR3: CASSPGPQETQYF. The CDR3 DNA reads TGTGCCAGCAGTCCTGGGCCCCAAGAGACCCAGTACTTC.

The table lists this clonotype with a few counts. This chain joins TRBV15 and TRBJ1-4; D uncertain. In germline, CDR1 is LNHNV, CDR2 YYDKDF (reference sequence). V was trimmed by 6 bases and J by 3 bases, leaving 14 bases between them. The CDR3 consists of 15 residues. In nucleotides, the CDR3 is TGTGCCACCAGTGAGAGGCGACTGGCTAATGAAAAACTGTTTTTT. Protein product: CATSERRLANEKLFF.

This chain uses TRBV21-1 with TRBJ1-4; the tabulated D call, TRBD1, remains unverified against the DNA. TRBV21-1 is a recognized pseudogene. CDR3 length: 15 amino acids. The CDR3 spells CASSKGQGPNEKLFF. The DNA of the CDR3 is TGTGCCAGCAGCAAAGGACAGGGTCCTAATGAAAAACTGTTTTTT.

In its sample, this clonotype was seen a few times. This chain links TRBV12-3 or TRBV12-4 with TRBJ1-3, with D maybe TRBD1 (5 bases). Trimming pared 2 bases from V and 1 base from J, leaving 27 bases between. The CDR3 length is 21 residues. The DNA for the CDR3 is TGTGCCAGCAGTTTATCTTTGTCTTTAACAGGCCGCGGATGGTCTGGAAACACCATATATTTT. Translating gives CASSLSLSLTGRGWSGNTIYF.

This clonotype was seen more than once but under ten times. The rearrangement uses TRBV9 and TRBJ2-2; D unclear. Trimming stripped 0 bases from V and 4 bases from J, with 13 bases between. The V gene's germline CDR1 is SGDLS and CDR2 YYNGEE. The CDR3 has 16 residues. In nucleotides, the CDR3 is TGTGCCAGCAGCGTAGGGTCAGGCTGGGTCACCGGGGAGCTGTTTTTT. Protein sequence: CASSVGSGWVTGELFF.

The table lists this clonotype with a few counts. The genes are TRBV7-9 and TRBJ2-3; the match to TRBD2 covers 7 bases. The CDR3 is 15 residues long. Trimming removed 5 bases from V and 1 base from J; junction bases left unmatched: 6. CDR1 SEHNR and CDR2 FQNEAQ come from the germline V gene (reference sequence). This CDR3 reads CASSKYLAGTDTQYF. The CDR3 DNA reads as TGTGCCAGCAGCAAATACCTAGCGGGCACAGATACGCAGTATTTT.

There are a few counts of this clonotype. The chain combines TRBV4-1 with TRBJ1-1; D perhaps matches TRBD1 (6 bases). Germline values: CDR1 MGHRA, CDR2 YSYEKL. V was shortened by 4 bases and J by 7 bases, with 13 bases between the two germline ends. The CDR3 spans 13 residues. The CDR3 coding sequence is TGCGCCAGCAGCCGACGACAGGAACTTGAAGCTTTCTTT. This gives the protein CASSRRQELEAFF.

This clonotype was picked up many times. CDR3 sequence (DNA): TGTGCCAGCAGTTATGGGGAGCCCAAGTACTTC. Protein: CASSYGEPKYF. The rearrangement joins TRBV6-6 to TRBJ2-5; D is possibly TRBD2 (5 bases). V was clipped by 3 bases and J by 12 bases, with 11 bases between them. Germline V gene sequence: CDR1 MNHNY, CDR2 SVGAGI (reference sequence). There are 11 residues in the CDR3.